This TCR beta chain was captured in a study of T cells in Graves' hyperthyroidism and ophthalmopathy. The study, taken as a whole, reports: Among thyroid clonotypes expanded above 0.001, most also appeared in blood. A model using 13 V-J features told ophthalmopathy apart from stable hyperthyroidism.

This clonotype was seen ten or more times. Its antigen is as yet unknown. The TCR beta CDR3 regions underwent amplification using RNA transcripts as the source. TCR CDR3 underwent first-round RT-PCR with the HTBI primer set. Via MiXCR, TCRdb re-called the multiplex PCR reads, giving one row per CDR3 protein. The data contain around 660,000 distinct CDR3 sequences, 45% of them seen just once; the ten biggest clones take up more than 7%. The CDR3 contains 15 residues. The V segment lost 1 base and the J segment 8 bases; nucleotides outside the gene matches: 6. CDR1 is SGHRS and CDR2 is YFSETQ in the germline V gene.

This TCR derives from an adult man with Graves' disease, either hyperthyroidism or ophthalmopathy (not recorded which). V is TRBV5-1 and J is TRBJ1-4, with 9 nucleotides matching TRBD1. Sequencing input: peripheral blood or thyroid tissue (not recorded which). CDR3 region: CASSLSGTGLEKLFF. The CDR3 DNA sequence: TGCGCCAGCAGCTTGTCCGGGACAGGGCTCGAAAAACTGTTTTTT.